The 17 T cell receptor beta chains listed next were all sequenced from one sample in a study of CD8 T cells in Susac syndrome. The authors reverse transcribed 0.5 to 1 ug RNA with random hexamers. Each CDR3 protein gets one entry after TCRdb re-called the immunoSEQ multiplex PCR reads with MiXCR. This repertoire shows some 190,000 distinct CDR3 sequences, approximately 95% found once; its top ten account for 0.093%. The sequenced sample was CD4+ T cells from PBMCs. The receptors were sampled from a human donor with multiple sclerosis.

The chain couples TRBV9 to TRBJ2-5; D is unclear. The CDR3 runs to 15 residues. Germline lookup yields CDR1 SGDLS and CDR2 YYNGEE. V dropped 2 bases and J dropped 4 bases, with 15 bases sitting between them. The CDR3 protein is CASSVSVGWAETQYF. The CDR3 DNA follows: TGTGCCAGCAGCGTCAGTGTAGGATGGGCAGAGACCCAGTACTTC. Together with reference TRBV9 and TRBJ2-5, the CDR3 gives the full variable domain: DSGVTQTPKHLITATGQRVTLRCSPRSGDLSVYWYQQSLDQGLQFLIQYYNGEERAKGNILERFSAQQFPDLHSELNLSSLELGDSALYFCASSVSVGWAETQYFGPGTRLLVL.

Written as DNA, the CDR3 is TGTGCCTGGAGTATTCCGGGGGGCACAGATACGCAGTATTTT. Translation gives CAWSIPGGTDTQYF. V and J are TRBV30 and TRBJ2-3, with D perhaps TRBD2 (6 bases). The CDR3 spans 14 residues. The V gene's germline CDR1 is GTSNPN and CDR2 SVGIG (reference sequence). The V end lost 2 bases, the J end lost 1 base, and 10 bases lay between the germline ends.

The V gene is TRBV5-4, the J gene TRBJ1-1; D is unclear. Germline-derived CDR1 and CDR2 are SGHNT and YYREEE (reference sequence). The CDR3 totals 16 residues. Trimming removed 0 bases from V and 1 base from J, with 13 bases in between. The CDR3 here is CASSLDIFPGNTEAFF. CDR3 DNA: TGTGCCAGCAGCTTGGATATCTTTCCGGGGAACACTGAAGCTTTCTTT.

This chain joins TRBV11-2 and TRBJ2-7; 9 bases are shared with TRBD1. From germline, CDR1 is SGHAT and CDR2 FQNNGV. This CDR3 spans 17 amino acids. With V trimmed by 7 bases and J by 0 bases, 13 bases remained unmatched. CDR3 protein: CASTGLQGARTSYEQYF. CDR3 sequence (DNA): TGTGCCAGCACCGGATTACAGGGGGCCCGGACCTCCTACGAGCAGTACTTC.

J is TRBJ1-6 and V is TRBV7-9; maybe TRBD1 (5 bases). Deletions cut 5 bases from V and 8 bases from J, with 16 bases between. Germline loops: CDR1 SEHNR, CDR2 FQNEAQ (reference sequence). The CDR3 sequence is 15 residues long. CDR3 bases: TGTGCCAGCAGCCCCCGACGGGAAGGGGATTCACCCCTCCACTTT. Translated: CASSPRREGDSPLHF.

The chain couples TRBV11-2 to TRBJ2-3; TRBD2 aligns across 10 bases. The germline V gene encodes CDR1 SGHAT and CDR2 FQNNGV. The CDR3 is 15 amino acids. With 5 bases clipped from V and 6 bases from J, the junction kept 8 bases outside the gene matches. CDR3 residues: CASSPSGGPLDTQYF. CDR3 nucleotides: TGTGCCAGCAGCCCTAGCGGGGGCCCACTGGATACGCAGTATTTT.

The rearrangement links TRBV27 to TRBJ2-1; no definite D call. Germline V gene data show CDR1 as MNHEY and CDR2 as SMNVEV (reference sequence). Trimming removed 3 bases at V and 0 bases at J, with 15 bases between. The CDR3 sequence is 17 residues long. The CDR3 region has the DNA TGTGCCAGCAGTTTTCCGAAGAGAGGAAACTCCTACAATGAGCAGTTCTTC. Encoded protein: CASSFPKRGNSYNEQFF.

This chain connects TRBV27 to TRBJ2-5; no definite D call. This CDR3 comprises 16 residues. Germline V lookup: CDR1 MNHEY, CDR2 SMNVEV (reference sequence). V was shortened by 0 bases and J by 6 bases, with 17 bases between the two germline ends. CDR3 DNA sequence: TGTGCCAGCAGTTTATCTCCCCGGACCAGTGAGAAGACCCAGTACTTC. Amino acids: CASSLSPRTSEKTQYF.

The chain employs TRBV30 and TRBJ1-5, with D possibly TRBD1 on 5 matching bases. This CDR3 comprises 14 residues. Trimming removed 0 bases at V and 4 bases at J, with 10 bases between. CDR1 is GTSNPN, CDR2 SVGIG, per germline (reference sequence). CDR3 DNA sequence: TGTGCCTGGAGTGTAGGAGGGGCGAATCAGCCCCAGCATTTT. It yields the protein CAWSVGGANQPQHF.

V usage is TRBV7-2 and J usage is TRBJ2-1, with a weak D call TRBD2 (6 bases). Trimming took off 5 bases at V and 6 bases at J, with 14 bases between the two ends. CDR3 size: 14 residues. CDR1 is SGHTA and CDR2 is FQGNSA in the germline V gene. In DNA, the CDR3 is TGTGCCAGCAGCCAGCAGAGCGGGCGCAATGAGCAGTTCTTC. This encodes CASSQQSGRNEQFF.

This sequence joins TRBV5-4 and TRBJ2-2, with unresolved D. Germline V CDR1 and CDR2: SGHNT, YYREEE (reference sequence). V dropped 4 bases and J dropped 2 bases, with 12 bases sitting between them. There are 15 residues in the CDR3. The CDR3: CASSPTTVNTGELFF. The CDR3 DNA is TGTGCCAGCAGCCCGACCACAGTTAACACCGGGGAGCTGTTTTTT.

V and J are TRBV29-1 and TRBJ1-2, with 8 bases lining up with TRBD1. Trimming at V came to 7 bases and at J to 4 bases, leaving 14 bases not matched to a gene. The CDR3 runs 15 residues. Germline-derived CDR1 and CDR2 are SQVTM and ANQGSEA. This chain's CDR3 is CSAWFRTGRVYGYTF. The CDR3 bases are TGCAGCGCCTGGTTCCGGACAGGGAGAGTCTATGGCTACACCTTC. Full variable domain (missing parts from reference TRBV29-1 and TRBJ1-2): SAVISQKPSRDICQRGTSLTIQCQVDSQVTMMFWYRQQPGQSLTLIATANQGSEATYESGFVIDKFPISRPNLTFSTLTVSNMSPEDSSIYLCSAWFRTGRVYGYTFGSGTRLTVV.

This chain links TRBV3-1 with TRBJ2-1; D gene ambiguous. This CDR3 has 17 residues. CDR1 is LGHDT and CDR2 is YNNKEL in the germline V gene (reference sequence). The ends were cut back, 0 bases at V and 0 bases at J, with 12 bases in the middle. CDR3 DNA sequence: TGTGCCAGCAGCCAAGAATCGGGCTCAAGCTCCTACAATGAGCAGTTCTTC. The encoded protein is CASSQESGSSSYNEQFF.

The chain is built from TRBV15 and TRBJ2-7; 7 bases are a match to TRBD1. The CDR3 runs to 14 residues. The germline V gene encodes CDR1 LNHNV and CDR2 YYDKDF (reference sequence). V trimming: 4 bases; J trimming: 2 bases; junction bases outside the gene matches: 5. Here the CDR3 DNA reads TGTGCCACCAGCAAGGGAAGGGGGCCCTACGAGCAGTACTTC. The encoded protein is CATSKGRGPYEQYF.

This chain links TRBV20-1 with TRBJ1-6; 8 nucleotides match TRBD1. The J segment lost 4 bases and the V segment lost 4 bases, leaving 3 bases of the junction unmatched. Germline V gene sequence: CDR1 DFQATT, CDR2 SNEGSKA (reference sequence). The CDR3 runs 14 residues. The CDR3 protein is CSAKDRVYNSPLHF. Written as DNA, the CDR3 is TGCAGTGCTAAGGACAGGGTGTATAATTCACCCCTCCACTTT.

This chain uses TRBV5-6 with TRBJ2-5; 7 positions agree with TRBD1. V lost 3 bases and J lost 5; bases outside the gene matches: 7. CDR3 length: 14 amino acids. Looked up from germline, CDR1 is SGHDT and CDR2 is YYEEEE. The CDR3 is CASSSTTGMETQYF. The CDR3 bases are TGTGCCAGCAGCTCCACGACAGGGATGGAGACCCAGTACTTC. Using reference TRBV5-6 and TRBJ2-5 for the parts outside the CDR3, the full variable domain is DAGVTQSPTHLIKTRGQQVTLRCSPKSGHDTVSWYQQALGQGPQFIFQYYEEEERQRGNFPDRFSGHQFPNYSSELNVNALLLGDSALYLCASSSTTGMETQYFGPGTRLLVL.

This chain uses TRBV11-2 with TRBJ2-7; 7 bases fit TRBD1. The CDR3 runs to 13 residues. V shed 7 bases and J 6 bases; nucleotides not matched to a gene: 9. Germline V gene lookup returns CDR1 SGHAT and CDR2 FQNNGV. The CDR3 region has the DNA TGTGCCAGCATCCTTACAGGGGTTGGCGAGCAGTACTTC. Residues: CASILTGVGEQYF.